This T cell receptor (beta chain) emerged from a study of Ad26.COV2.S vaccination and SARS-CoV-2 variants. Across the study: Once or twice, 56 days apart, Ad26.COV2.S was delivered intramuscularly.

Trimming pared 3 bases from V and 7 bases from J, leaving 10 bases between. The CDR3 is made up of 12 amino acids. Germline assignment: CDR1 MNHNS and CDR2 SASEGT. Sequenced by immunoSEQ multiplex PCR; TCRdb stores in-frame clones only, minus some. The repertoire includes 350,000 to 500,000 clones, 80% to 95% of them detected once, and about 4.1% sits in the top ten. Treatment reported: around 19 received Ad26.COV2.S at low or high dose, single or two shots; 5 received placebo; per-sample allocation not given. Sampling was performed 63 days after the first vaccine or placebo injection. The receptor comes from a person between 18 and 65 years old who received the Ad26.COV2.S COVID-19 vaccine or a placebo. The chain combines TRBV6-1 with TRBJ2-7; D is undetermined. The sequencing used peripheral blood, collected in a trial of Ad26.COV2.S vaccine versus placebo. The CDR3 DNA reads TGTGCCAGCAGTGATTACCGGTGGGAGCAGTACTTC. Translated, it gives CASSDYRWEQYF.